This T cell receptor beta chain derives from a study of T-cell reconstitution after alpha-beta-depleted transplantation in children. Study observations and caveats: Surviving recipient T cells and thymic progenitors accounted for the high day-60 TCRbeta diversity observed in some patients.

This clonotype showed up just a few times. What it binds is unknown. A TCRbeta library incorporating unique molecular identifiers was prepared. TCRdb used MiXCR to reprocess the PCR reads, holding one entry per CDR3 protein. This sample yields fewer than 1 million distinct CDR3 sequences, of which roughly 15% are seen a single time; roughly 4.8% belongs to the top ten. V shed 0 bases and J 3 bases; nucleotides not matched to a gene: 11. Germline V CDR1 and CDR2: SGHRS, YFSETQ. The CDR3 has 18 amino acids. The source was PBMCs, mostly from graft donor cells, collected 360 days after TCRalphabeta/CD19-depleted stem cell transplant. The V and J genes are TRBV5-1 and TRBJ2-7; 11 bases fit TRBD2. This sequence originates from a male patient between 5 and 17 years old who had a stem cell transplant for acute lymphoblastic leukemia, so the T cells may come from the graft donor. CDR3 bases: TGCGCCAGCAGCTTGGACCCGGCCACACTAGCGGGAGACTACGAGCAGTACTTC. Translated: CASSLDPATLAGDYEQYF.